These 22 T cell receptor beta chains originate from one sample sequenced in a study of cytomegalovirus exposure and HLA in healthy donors. A multiplex PCR was run with 60 Vbeta primers and 13 Jbeta primers. Sequenced by immunoSEQ multiplex PCR; TCRdb stores in-frame clones only, minus some. The sample gives about 160,000 clones, approximately 80% of which show up once; about 9.7% is in the top ten. Sequencing was done on a sample of PBMCs. Every receptor here comes from a young man in good health and CMV-seropositive.

V and J are TRBV27 and TRBJ1-2; D might be TRBD1 (5 bases). The V end was cut by 4 bases, the J end by 4 bases, with 10 bases between. This CDR3 contains 13 residues. From germline, CDR1 is MNHEY and CDR2 SMNVEV (reference sequence). CDR3 nucleotide sequence: TGTGCCAGCAGTTCTATCCAGGGCTATGGCTACACCTTC. As protein: CASSSIQGYGYTF.

In nucleotides, the CDR3 is TGCGCCAGCAGCCGGACTAGCGGGAGTACAGATACGCAGTATTTT. Protein: CASSRTSGSTDTQYF. The J gene is TRBJ2-3, the V gene TRBV4-1; 13 bases fit TRBD2. The germline gives CDR1 MGHRA, CDR2 YSYEKL. The CDR3 totals 15 residues. With V trimmed by 4 bases and J by 3 bases, 1 base remained unmatched.

The V call is TRBV28, the J call TRBJ2-5, with 7 bases identical to TRBD1. Germline trimming cut 3 bases from V and 0 bases from J; bases unmatched to any gene: 10. This CDR3 contains 17 residues. Germline V gene data show CDR1 as MDHEN and CDR2 as SYDVKM. The CDR3 protein is CASSFPETGTDQETQYF. The CDR3 nucleotides read TGTGCCAGCAGTTTCCCCGAGACAGGGACGGACCAAGAGACCCAGTACTTC.

This chain connects TRBV29-1 to TRBJ2-2, with 9 nucleotides matching TRBD1. The ends lost 6 bases at V and 6 bases at J; junction bases unmatched: 17. This CDR3 spans 17 amino acids. The germline V gene has CDR1 SQVTM and CDR2 ANQGSEA. As DNA, the CDR3 is TGCAGCGTCCCCTCGGGACAGGGTTCGGGAACGGCCGGGGAGCTGTTTTTT. Translated, it gives CSVPSGQGSGTAGELFF.

The chain is built from TRBV5-6 and TRBJ2-3; 7 bases map to TRBD1. V shed 2 bases, J shed 6 bases, and the junction held 3 bases outside the gene matches. This CDR3 has 13 residues. The germline gives CDR1 SGHDT, CDR2 YYEEEE. Here the CDR3 reads CASSLLRGDTQYF. The DNA for the CDR3 is TGTGCCAGCAGCTTACTCAGGGGGGATACGCAGTATTTT.

The V and J genes are TRBV5-4 and TRBJ2-2; TRBD1 might be the D (5 bases). The germline V and J ends were trimmed by 4 bases and 4 bases, with 17 bases remaining between them. CDR3 length equals 16 residues. The germline CDR1 and CDR2 sequences are SGHNT and YYREEE (reference sequence). The CDR3 DNA reads as TGTGCCAGCAGCCCGGGCTCCAGGGCCAGCACCGGGGAGCTGTTTTTT. As protein: CASSPGSRASTGELFF.

CDR3 region: CASSLSRDMIAEAFF. For the CDR3, the DNA is TGTGCCAGCAGCTTAAGTCGGGACATGATCGCTGAAGCTTTCTTT. This rearrangement joins TRBV7-3 to TRBJ1-1, with D possibly TRBD1 on 6 matching bases. Germline V gene sequence: CDR1 SGHTA, CDR2 FQGTGA. Trimming left V 1 base short and J 6 bases short, with 15 bases between. The CDR3 spans 15 residues.

The chain combines TRBV5-4 with TRBJ1-4; TRBD1 matches at 9 bases. The CDR3 length is 14 residues. Germline V gene lookup returns CDR1 SGHNT and CDR2 YYREEE (reference sequence). The V gene end was trimmed by 5 bases and the J gene end by 8 bases; junction bases not matched to a gene: 7. The CDR3 DNA reads TGTGCCAGCAGTTCCGGGACAGGGAGGGAAAAACTGTTTTTT. As protein: CASSSGTGREKLFF.

The chain has TRBV19 and TRBJ1-1; TRBD1 agrees at 9 bases. With V trimmed by 3 bases and J by 4 bases, 3 bases remained unmatched. Germline values: CDR1 LNHDA, CDR2 SQIVND (reference sequence). This CDR3 region has 14 residues. The CDR3 coding sequence is TGTGCCAGTAGTATGGGACAGGGTGTCACTGAAGCTTTCTTT. This encodes CASSMGQGVTEAFF.

The chain is built from TRBV7-8 and TRBJ2-1; D not resolved. Looked up from germline, CDR1 is SGHVS and CDR2 is FQNEAQ. Trimming stripped 1 base from V and 4 bases from J, with 11 bases between. The CDR3 totals 15 residues. The chain's CDR3 is CASSLVAATYNEQFF. The CDR3 DNA reads TGTGCCAGCAGCTTAGTGGCGGCCACGTACAATGAGCAGTTCTTC.

V usage is TRBV6-6 and J usage is TRBJ1-1; D possibly corresponds to TRBD1 (5 bases). The length of the CDR3 is 15 residues. V was cut by 6 bases and J by 3 bases, with 17 bases left in between. In germline, CDR1 is MNHNY, CDR2 SVGAGI (reference sequence). Here the CDR3 reads CASSLVRGLDTEAFF. CDR3 nucleotide sequence: TGTGCCAGCAGCCTCGTTCGGGGGTTGGACACTGAAGCTTTCTTT.

V is TRBV9 and J is TRBJ2-6; 7 bases are a match to TRBD1. The ends lost 4 bases at V and 0 bases at J; junction bases unmatched: 16. Germline CDR1 is SGDLS and CDR2 is YYNGEE. There are 20 residues in the CDR3. The DNA of the CDR3 is TGTGCCAGCAGCACTTCACAGGGGTCCTTCTCAAGCTCTGGGGCCAACGTCCTGACTTTC. It yields the protein CASSTSQGSFSSSGANVLTF.

The chain carries TRBV15 and TRBJ2-3, with D possibly TRBD2 on 5 matching bases. Germline CDR1 and CDR2: LNHNV and YYDKDF (reference sequence). Trimming left V 0 bases short and J 2 bases short, with 15 bases between. The CDR3 is made up of 17 amino acids. CDR3 coding DNA: TGTGCCACCAGCAGAGATCGTCCGGGAAGATCCACAGATACGCAGTATTTT. It is translated as CATSRDRPGRSTDTQYF.

This clone was counted a few times. This rearrangement joins TRBV6-6 to TRBJ1-1; D possibly corresponds to TRBD1 (6 bases). The germline CDR1 and CDR2 sequences are MNHNY and SVGAGI (reference sequence). Trimming pared 7 bases from V and 2 bases from J, leaving 17 bases between. This CDR3 is built from 15 residues. CDR3: CASNPAGARNTEAFF. The CDR3 DNA reads as TGTGCCAGCAACCCCGCGGGGGCACGAAACACTGAAGCTTTCTTT.

The chain uses TRBV11-2 and TRBJ1-2; 8 bases are shared with TRBD1. This CDR3 is built from 15 residues. Unmatched junction bases numbered 7, after V lost 5 bases and J lost 2 bases. The germline V gene has CDR1 SGHAT and CDR2 FQNNGV. This CDR3 is CASSGSTGENYGYTF. The CDR3 region has the DNA TGTGCCAGCAGCGGATCGACAGGGGAGAACTATGGCTACACCTTC.

The J gene is TRBJ2-2, the V gene TRBV7-9; D is unclear. CDR1 and CDR2 (germline): SEHNR, FQNEAQ (reference sequence). Trimming pared 1 base from V and 5 bases from J, leaving 14 bases between. The CDR3 extends over 16 amino acids. The CDR3 protein is CASSLDLVSRTGELFF. In nucleotides, the CDR3 is TGTGCCAGCAGCTTAGACCTGGTCTCGCGGACCGGGGAGCTGTTTTTT.

This clone was seen only once. The chain carries TRBV2 and TRBJ2-7, with TRBD2 as a possible D gene (7 bases). CDR3 length: 16 amino acids. V lost 1 base and J 2 bases, leaving 15 bases between the germline ends. The germline gives CDR1 SNHLY, CDR2 FYNNEI. The DNA for the CDR3 is TGTGCCAGCAGTGAAGTTGGGGGGGCCCTCCCCTACGAGCAGTACTTC. Protein: CASSEVGGALPYEQYF.

The CDR3 DNA is TGTGCCAGCAGCCCAGACTACAGTTCCGGTCAGCCCCAGCATTTT. Amino acids: CASSPDYSSGQPQHF. The rearrangement links TRBV7-2 to TRBJ1-5, with D unresolved. This CDR3 has 15 amino acids. Trimming removed 5 bases from V and 6 bases from J, with 17 bases in between. Germline V gene lookup returns CDR1 SGHTA and CDR2 FQGNSA.

This clone was seen once. The gene calls are TRBV4-1 and TRBJ1-5; TRBD1 agrees at 7 bases. The CDR3 extends over 15 amino acids. Trimming took 1 base from V and 3 from J; bases not matched to a gene: 3. From germline, CDR1 is MGHRA and CDR2 YSYEKL. The CDR3 nucleotides read TGCGCCAGCAGCCAAGGAGGGACAGTCAATCAGCCCCAGCATTTT. Encoded protein: CASSQGGTVNQPQHF.

The gene calls are TRBV21-1 and TRBJ2-7; the DNA was not compared with TRBD2, the D call given in the table. TRBV21-1 is given as a pseudogene. The CDR3 loop spans 13 amino acids. CDR3 bases: TGTGCCAGCCCGTTGGGGGGGGGCCACGAGCAGTACTTC. This codes for CASPLGGGHEQYF.

The chain carries TRBV5-1 and TRBJ2-1; 8 nucleotides line up with TRBD2. The CDR3 covers 17 residues. V shed 0 bases and J 0 bases; nucleotides not matched to a gene: 5. CDR1 is SGHRS, CDR2 YFSETQ, per germline. The CDR3 loop reads CASSLVGLVSSYNEQFF. Here the CDR3 DNA reads TGCGCCAGCAGCTTGGTGGGACTAGTGAGCTCCTACAATGAGCAGTTCTTC.

This chain joins TRBV7-2 and TRBJ2-1, with D possibly matching TRBD2 (7 bases). Trimming left V 1 base short and J 8 bases short, with 15 bases between. The CDR3 has 15 residues. In germline, CDR1 is SGHTA, CDR2 FQGNSA. The CDR3 region has the DNA TGTGCCAGCAGCTTAGACGGTGGGGGGGCCTATGAGCAGTTCTTC. Its translation is CASSLDGGGAYEQFF.